These 10 T cell receptor beta chains originate from one sample sequenced in a study of cytomegalovirus exposure and HLA in healthy donors. The PCR made use of 60 Vbeta and 13 Jbeta primers. Libraries were prepared by immunoSEQ multiplex PCR; TCRdb keeps only in-frame clonotypes and omits some of them. The sample includes around 91,000 clones, about 73% seen only once; the top ten take 4.6%. Sequencing was performed on PBMCs. These receptors were taken from a woman in her thirties or forties in good health and CMV-seropositive.

This chain uses TRBV9 with TRBJ2-7, with D perhaps TRBD2 (6 bases). CDR1 and CDR2 (germline): SGDLS, YYNGEE. This CDR3 has 12 amino acids. Trimming stripped 4 bases from V and 4 bases from J, with 9 bases between. Written as DNA, the CDR3 is TGTGCCAGCAGCCCCCGGGGGTACGAGCAGTACTTC. Its protein product is CASSPRGYEQYF. Filled out from reference TRBV9 and TRBJ2-7, the complete variable domain reads DSGVTQTPKHLITATGQRVTLRCSPRSGDLSVYWYQQSLDQGLQFLIQYYNGEERAKGNILERFSAQQFPDLHSELNLSSLELGDSALYFCASSPRGYEQYFGPGTRLTVT.

V usage is TRBV7-2 and J usage is TRBJ2-1; weak D call: TRBD2 (5 bases). Germline CDR1 and CDR2: SGHTA and FQGNSA. V lost 5 bases and J lost 0, with 20 bases in between. There are 18 residues in the CDR3. DNA of the CDR3: TGTGCCAGCAGCACTCAGCGGACGTCCCTAAGCTCCTACAATGAGCAGTTCTTC. Amino acid sequence: CASSTQRTSLSSYNEQFF. Together with reference TRBV7-2 and TRBJ2-1, the CDR3 gives the full variable domain: GAGVSQSPSNKVTEKGKDVELRCDPISGHTALYWYRQSLGQGLEFLIYFQGNSAPDKSGLPSDRFSAERTGGSVSTLTIQRTQQEDSAVYLCASSTQRTSLSSYNEQFFGPGTRLTVL.

V gene TRBV5-6 combines with J gene TRBJ2-7; D is perhaps TRBD2 (5 bases). Germline CDR1 reads SGHDT; CDR2 reads YYEEEE. The V gene lost 2 bases and the J gene lost 3 bases, with 18 bases spanning the gap. The CDR3 has 16 residues. CDR3 sequence reads: CASSFIPGLENYEQYF. The CDR3 bases are TGTGCCAGCAGCTTCATTCCGGGGTTAGAGAACTACGAGCAGTACTTC.

The chain combines TRBV28 with TRBJ1-1; D not resolved. The CDR3 has 12 amino acids. The V end lost 5 bases, the J end lost 4 bases, and 8 bases lay between the germline ends. Germline CDR1 MDHEN, CDR2 SYDVKM. The CDR3 region has the DNA TGTGCCAGCAGTCCCCCTCTCACTGAAGCTTTCTTT. Amino acid sequence: CASSPPLTEAFF.

CDR3 protein: CSARELNEQFF. The CDR3 nucleotides read TGCAGTGCTCGGGAACTCAATGAGCAGTTCTTC. J is TRBJ2-1 and V is TRBV20-1; maybe TRBD2 (5 bases). V was shortened by 5 bases and J by 6 bases, with 8 bases between the two germline ends. CDR3 length: 11 residues. Germline values: CDR1 DFQATT, CDR2 SNEGSKA (reference sequence).

The rearrangement joins TRBV7-9 to TRBJ2-2; 8 bases line up with TRBD2. The CDR3 runs 16 residues. Germline trimming cut 5 bases from V and 2 bases from J; bases unmatched to any gene: 7. Germline V gene sequence: CDR1 SEHNR, CDR2 FQNEAQ (reference sequence). The CDR3 coding sequence is TGTGCCAGCAGCCCTCGACTAGCGACTAACACCGGGGAGCTGTTTTTT. Its protein is CASSPRLATNTGELFF.

This clone was recorded once. The J gene is TRBJ2-2, the V gene TRBV29-1; TRBD2 matches at 8 bases. With 7 bases clipped from V and 6 bases from J, the junction kept 16 bases outside the gene matches. CDR3 length: 16 residues. Germline V gives CDR1 SQVTM, CDR2 ANQGSEA. The CDR3 DNA sequence: TGCAGCGCACAAGCGGGAGCTTCAAGTATGGCCGGGGAGCTGTTTTTT. Protein sequence: CSAQAGASSMAGELFF.

This chain links TRBV7-9 with TRBJ2-2, with D unclear. This CDR3 has 12 amino acids. Germline V gene lookup returns CDR1 SEHNR and CDR2 FQNEAQ (reference sequence). Trimming removed 5 bases from V and 6 bases from J, with 7 bases in between. DNA of the CDR3: TGTGCCAGCAGCCGAGGTTCCGGGGAGCTGTTTTTT. This sequence encodes CASSRGSGELFF.

The V and J genes are TRBV11-2 and TRBJ1-3, with D possibly being TRBD1 (5 bases). V lost 5 bases and J lost 2, with 10 bases in between. Looked up from germline, CDR1 is SGHAT and CDR2 is FQNNGV. The CDR3 runs to 14 residues. This chain's CDR3 is CASSPTVPGNTIYF. The CDR3, as DNA: TGTGCCAGCAGCCCGACAGTCCCTGGAAACACCATATATTTT.

The V call is TRBV7-3, the J call TRBJ2-3; D is perhaps TRBD2 (5 bases). In germline, CDR1 is SGHTA, CDR2 FQGTGA. V was cut by 1 base and J by 3 bases, with 20 bases left in between. The CDR3 is 18 amino acids. The chain's CDR3 is CASSLKATGRLGTDTQYF. The DNA of the CDR3 is TGTGCCAGCAGCTTAAAAGCGACGGGGAGACTTGGTACAGATACGCAGTATTTT.